A selection of T cell receptor beta chains follows, all from one sample in a study of a mutant IDH1 vaccine in newly diagnosed glioma. These TCRs are of unknown antigen specificity. TCRdb's copy holds only in-frame clones and misses some; the assay was immunoSEQ multiplex PCR. Of under 70,000 clones listed, 84% are singletons. Here the sequenced sample was PBMCs, taken from a glioma patient whose treatment included an IDH1 peptide vaccine. Receptors were obtained from a man younger than 35 with glioma. The CDR3 runs from the conserved cysteine through the conserved F or W.

j_call | v_call | cdr3_aa
TRBJ2-6 | TRBV29-1 | CSVRTLPGGANVLTF
TRBJ1-2 | TRBV30 | CAWTDRAYGYTF
TRBJ1-2 | TRBV5-1 | CASSSGGGPIGAYGYTF
TRBJ2-4 | TRBV7-9 | CASSLAAAGTERNIQYF
TRBJ2-2 | TRBV12-5 | CASGRGQGNTGELFF
TRBJ1-1 | TRBV27 | CASSLGQNTEAFF
TRBJ2-5 | TRBV11-2 | CASSGTNSETQYF
TRBJ2-7 | TRBV5-8 | CASSHYLAGAYEQYF
TRBJ2-7 | TRBV5-1 | CASSLDRVLSYEQYF
TRBJ2-3 | TRBV13 | CASSQGLAGGPITDTQYF
TRBJ1-1 | TRBV7-2 | CASSSLRTTGPFF
TRBJ2-7 | TRBV6-5 | CASSFSGRVWYEQYF
TRBJ1-2 | TRBV29-1 | CSVAGTRKGYTF
TRBJ2-7 | TRBV4-3 | CASSQDGGGSYEQYF
TRBJ1-1 | TRBV18 | CASSSSRGRDTEAFF
TRBJ2-7 | TRBV7-2 | CASSPKRDRWEEQYF
TRBJ1-4 | TRBV25-1 | CASSEQAVLATNEKLFF